A selection of T cell receptor beta chains follows, all from one sample in a study of shared clonotypes between healthy human individuals. Measured with immunoSEQ multiplex PCR; TCRdb has only the in-frame clones, and not every one. The sample shows millions of clones, over 90% of them seen only once. Sequenced: naive CD4+ T cells from PBMCs. The receptors shown here come from a man aged 18-30 years in good health. Some clones in this sample may be carry-over from other donors' samples. Each CDR3 is given with its conserved first and last residue. A D gene is named only where the DNA matches it firmly. Where a row states a size, it is once, few, many or the class of an expanded clone; other rows omit it.

D,V,size,length,J,DNA,CDR3
-,TRBV28,-,13,TRBJ1-4,TGTGCCAGCAGGATCGGGGGGAATGAAAAACTGTTTTTT,CASRIGGNEKLFF
-,TRBV5-5,-,15,TRBJ1-2,TGTGCCAGCAGCTTAGGGGGTCTAGCTAACTATGGCTACACCTTC,CASSLGGLANYGYTF
TRBD1,TRBV2,-,14,TRBJ2-1,TGTGCCAGCAGCCTGTTTGGGGACAGGGGTGAGCAGTTCTTC,CASSLFGDRGEQFF
-,TRBV28,-,17,TRBJ1-2,TGTGCCAGCAGTTTAGTCGGTTTGGGGGTCCCCCCGTATGGCTACACCTTC,CASSLVGLGVPPYGYTF
-,TRBV4-2,once,18,TRBJ2-3,TGTGCCAGCAGCCAAAACCTTGGAGGACGGAGAAGCACAGATACGCAGTATTTT,CASSQNLGGRRSTDTQYF
-,TRBV4-1,-,17,TRBJ1-1,TGCGCCAGCGTCATCACCATCGGGGGGCGCGCCTCAACTGAAGCTTTCTTT,CASVITIGGRASTEAFF
TRBD2,TRBV5-1,-,16,TRBJ2-3,TGCGCCAGCAGCTTAAAGCGGGAGGGCCGGGGAGATACGCAGTATTTT,CASSLKREGRGDTQYF
-,TRBV28,-,14,TRBJ1-1,TGTGCCAGCAGCTCAGAGGGACTGAACACTGAAGCTTTCTTT,CASSSEGLNTEAFF
-,TRBV27,-,15,TRBJ2-1,TGTGCCAGCAGTTTAGTACCGACCCAGCCTGATGAGCAGTTCTTC,CASSLVPTQPDEQFF
-,TRBV6-5,-,14,TRBJ1-2,TGTGCCAGCAGTTACTCGCTACAGGGCTATGGCTACACCTTC,CASSYSLQGYGYTF
TRBD2,TRBV28,-,12,TRBJ2-3,TGTGCCAGCAGTTTGACCTCGGGGGGGCAGTATTTT,CASSLTSGGQYF
-,TRBV9,-,14,TRBJ1-1,TGTGCCAGCAGCGTAGATTGGGGTAACACTGAAGCTTTCTTT,CASSVDWGNTEAFF
TRBD2,TRBV14,-,17,TRBJ2-7,TGTGCCAGCAGCCGAACACTAGCGGGAGCAGAATCCTACGAGCAGTACTTC,CASSRTLAGAESYEQYF
-,TRBV6-5,-,14,TRBJ1-2,TGTGCCAGCAGTTCAGTCCGAGAACACTATGGCTACACCTTC,CASSSVREHYGYTF
-,TRBV25-1,-,15,TRBJ2-7,TGTGCCAGCAGTACTACGGGAGACAGATTCTACGAGCAGTACTTC,CASSTTGDRFYEQYF
-,TRBV6-1,-,14,TRBJ2-7,TGTGCCAGCTCTACTGGTTCCACTTCCTACGAGCAGTACTTC,CASSTGSTSYEQYF
TRBD1,TRBV2,-,16,TRBJ1-4,TGTGCCAGCAGTCACAGGGGGCCTACAACTAATGAAAAACTGTTTTTT,CASSHRGPTTNEKLFF
-,TRBV7-9,-,12,TRBJ2-7,TGTGCCAGCAGCAATCAGCTGTACGAGCAGTACTTC,CASSNQLYEQYF